This T cell receptor beta chain came from a study of T cells in Graves' hyperthyroidism and ophthalmopathy. Broader study findings: In blood, most of the thyroid clonotypes expanded above 0.001 were also present.

It was RNA transcripts that yielded the amplified TCR beta CDR3 regions. Using the HTBI primer set, a first-round RT-PCR was run on the TCR CDR3. One entry per CDR3 protein results from TCRdb running MiXCR on the multiplex PCR reads. Here the sample spans some 690,000 distinct CDR3 sequences, around 15% being singletons. Notes on this clonotype: Its antigen is unknown. Germline and junction disagree at one end, which may indicate a read error.

Stable Graves' hyperthyroidism denoted no ophthalmopathy progression over 18 months. The CDR3 has 12 residues. The receptor was derived from a man between 45 and 60 years old with Graves' hyperthyroidism. Sequencing used blood. V and J are TRBV12-3 or TRBV12-4 and TRBJ2-3; D is undetermined. The DNA for the CDR3 is TGTGCCAGCAGTTTGTCCCCAGATACGCAGTGTTTT. Amino acids: CASSLSPDTQCF.